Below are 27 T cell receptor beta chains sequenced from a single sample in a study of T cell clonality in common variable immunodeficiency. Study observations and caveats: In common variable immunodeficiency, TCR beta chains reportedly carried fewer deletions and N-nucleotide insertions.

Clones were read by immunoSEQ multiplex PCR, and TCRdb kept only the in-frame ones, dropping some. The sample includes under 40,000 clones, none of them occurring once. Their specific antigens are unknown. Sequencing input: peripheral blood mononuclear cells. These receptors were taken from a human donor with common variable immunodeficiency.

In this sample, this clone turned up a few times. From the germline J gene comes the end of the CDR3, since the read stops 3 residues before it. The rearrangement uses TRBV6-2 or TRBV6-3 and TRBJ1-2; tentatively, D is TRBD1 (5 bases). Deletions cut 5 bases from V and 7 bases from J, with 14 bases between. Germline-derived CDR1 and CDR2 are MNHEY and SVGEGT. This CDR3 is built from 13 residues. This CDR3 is CASSRSRGAGYTF. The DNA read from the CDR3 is TGTGCCAGCAGTCGTTCGAGGGGAGCTGGC.

CDR3 amino acids: CAWSPGQPYEQYF. The part of the CDR3 DNA that was read is TGTGCCTGGAGTCCGGGACAGCCCTACGAG. The chain carries TRBV30 and TRBJ2-7; 7 bases align to TRBD1. The read is 3 residues too short to cover the CDR3 end, so that end is filled in from the germline J gene. Germline trimming cut 2 bases from V and 2 bases from J; bases unmatched to any gene: 3. CDR3 length: 13 amino acids. Germline assignment: CDR1 GTSNPN and CDR2 SVGIG (reference sequence).

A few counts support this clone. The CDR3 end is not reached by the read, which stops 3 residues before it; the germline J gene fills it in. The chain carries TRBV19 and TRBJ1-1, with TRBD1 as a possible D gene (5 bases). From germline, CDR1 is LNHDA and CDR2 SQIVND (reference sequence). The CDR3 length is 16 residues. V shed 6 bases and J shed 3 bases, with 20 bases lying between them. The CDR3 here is CASSPRGECGDTEAFF. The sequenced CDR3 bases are TGTGCCAGTAGCCCGAGAGGGGAGTGTGGAGACACTGAA.

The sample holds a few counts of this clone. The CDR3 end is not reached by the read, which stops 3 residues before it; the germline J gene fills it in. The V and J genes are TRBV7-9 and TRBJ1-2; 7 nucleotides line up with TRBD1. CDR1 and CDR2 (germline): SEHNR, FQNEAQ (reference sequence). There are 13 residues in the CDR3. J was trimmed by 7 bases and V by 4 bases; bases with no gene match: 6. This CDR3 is CASSSPGGGGYTF. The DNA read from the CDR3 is TGTGCCAGCAGCTCACCAGGGGGAGGTGGC.

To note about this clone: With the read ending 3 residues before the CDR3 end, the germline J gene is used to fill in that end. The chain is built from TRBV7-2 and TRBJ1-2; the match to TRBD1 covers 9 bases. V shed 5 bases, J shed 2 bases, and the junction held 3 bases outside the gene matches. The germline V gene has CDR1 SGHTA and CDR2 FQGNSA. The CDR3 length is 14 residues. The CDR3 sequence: CASSPGQGNYGYTF. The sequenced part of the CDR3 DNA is TGTGCCAGCAGCCCGGGACAGGGAAACTATGGC.

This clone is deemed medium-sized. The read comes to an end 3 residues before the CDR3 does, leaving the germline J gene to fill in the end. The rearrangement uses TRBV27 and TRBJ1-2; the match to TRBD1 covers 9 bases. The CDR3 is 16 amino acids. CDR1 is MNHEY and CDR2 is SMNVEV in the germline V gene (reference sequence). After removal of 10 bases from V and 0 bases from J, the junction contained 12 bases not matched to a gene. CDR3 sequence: CATPGTGMYANYGYTF. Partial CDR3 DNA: TGTGCCACCCCCGGGACAGGGATGTACGCTAACTATGGC.

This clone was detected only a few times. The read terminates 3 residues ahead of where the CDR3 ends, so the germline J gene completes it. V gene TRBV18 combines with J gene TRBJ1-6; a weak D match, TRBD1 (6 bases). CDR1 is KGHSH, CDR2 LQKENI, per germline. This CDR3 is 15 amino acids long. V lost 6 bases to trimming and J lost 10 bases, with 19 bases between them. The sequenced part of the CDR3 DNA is TGTGCCAGCTCCCCGTCTTCAGGGGTCGGGTCACCC. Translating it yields CASSPSSGVGSP. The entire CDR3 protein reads CASSPSSGVGSPLHF.

The part of the CDR3 DNA that was read is TGTGCCAGCAGTTTTTCCGTCGATACG. Amino acids: CASSFSVDT. The CDR3 reads in full as CASSFSVDTQYF. The chain employs TRBV6-2 or TRBV6-3 and TRBJ2-3; D remains ambiguous. The read ends 3 residues before the CDR3 terminus; that terminus is restored from the germline J gene. The germline CDR1 and CDR2 sequences are MNHEY and SVGEGT. This CDR3 is 12 amino acids long. V shed 4 bases and J shed 6 bases, with 8 bases lying between them.

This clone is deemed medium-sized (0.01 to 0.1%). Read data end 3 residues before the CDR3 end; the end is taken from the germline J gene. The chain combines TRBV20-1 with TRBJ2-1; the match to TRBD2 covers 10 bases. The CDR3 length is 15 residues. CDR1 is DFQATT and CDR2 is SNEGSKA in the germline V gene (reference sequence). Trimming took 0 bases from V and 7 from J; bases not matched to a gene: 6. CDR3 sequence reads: CSARDKAGGHNEQFF. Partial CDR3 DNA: TGCAGTGCTAGAGATAAAGCGGGGGGGCATAATGAG.

Incomplete CDR3 DNA: TGTGCCAGCAGCGCCCAGGGGTCTTCGAATGAG. It is translated as CASSAQGSSNE. The whole CDR3 protein reads CASSAQGSSNEQFF. The V and J genes are TRBV7-3 and TRBJ2-1, with D tentatively TRBD1 (6 bases). The missing CDR3 end, 3 residues past where the read stops, is filled in from the germline J gene. V lost 5 bases and J lost 7, with 15 bases in between. Germline lookup yields CDR1 SGHTA and CDR2 FQGTGA. The CDR3 is 14 amino acids.

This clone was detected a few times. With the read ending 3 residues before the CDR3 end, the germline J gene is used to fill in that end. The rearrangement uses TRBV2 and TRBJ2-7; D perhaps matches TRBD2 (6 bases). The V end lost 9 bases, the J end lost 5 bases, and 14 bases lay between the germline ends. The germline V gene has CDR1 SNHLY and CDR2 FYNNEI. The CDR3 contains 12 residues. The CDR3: CASTSSVNEQYF. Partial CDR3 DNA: TGTGCCAGTACTTCTAGCGTAAACGAG.

The part of the CDR3 DNA that was read is TGTGCCAGTAGTAGGGACACCGGGGGCACAGATACG. Translating gives CASSRDTGGTDT. The CDR3 reads in full as CASSRDTGGTDTQYF. This sequence joins TRBV19 and TRBJ2-3; D may be TRBD1 (6 bases). The CDR3 goes on 3 residues after the read ends, and that part is filled in from the germline J gene. In germline, CDR1 is LNHDA, CDR2 SQIVND (reference sequence). This CDR3 spans 15 amino acids. V dropped 4 bases and J dropped 1 base, with 12 bases sitting between them.

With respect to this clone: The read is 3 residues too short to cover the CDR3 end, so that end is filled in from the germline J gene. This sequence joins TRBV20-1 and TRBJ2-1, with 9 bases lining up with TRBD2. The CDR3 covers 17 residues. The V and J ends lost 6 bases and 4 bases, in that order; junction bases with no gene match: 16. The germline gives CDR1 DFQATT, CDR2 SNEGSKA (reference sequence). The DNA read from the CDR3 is TGCAGTGCGGGTGCGTCTGCGGGGGGGCCTAGGTACAATGAG. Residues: CSAGASAGGPRYNE. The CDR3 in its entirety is CSAGASAGGPRYNEQFF.

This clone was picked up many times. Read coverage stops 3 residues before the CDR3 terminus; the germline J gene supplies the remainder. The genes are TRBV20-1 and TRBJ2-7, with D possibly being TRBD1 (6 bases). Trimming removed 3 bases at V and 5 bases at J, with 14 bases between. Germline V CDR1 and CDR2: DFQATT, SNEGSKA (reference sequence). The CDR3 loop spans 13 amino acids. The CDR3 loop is CSARVQGVNEQYF. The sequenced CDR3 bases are TGCAGTGCTAGGGTACAGGGTGTAAACGAG.

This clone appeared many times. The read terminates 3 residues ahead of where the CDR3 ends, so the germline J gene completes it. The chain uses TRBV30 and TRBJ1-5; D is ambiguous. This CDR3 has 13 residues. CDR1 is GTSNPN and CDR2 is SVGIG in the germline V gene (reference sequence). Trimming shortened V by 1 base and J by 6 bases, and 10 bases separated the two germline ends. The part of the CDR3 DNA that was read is TGTGCCTGGAGTGCCGCAGGTTCTCAGCCC. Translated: CAWSAAGSQP. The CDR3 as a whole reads CAWSAAGSQPQHF.

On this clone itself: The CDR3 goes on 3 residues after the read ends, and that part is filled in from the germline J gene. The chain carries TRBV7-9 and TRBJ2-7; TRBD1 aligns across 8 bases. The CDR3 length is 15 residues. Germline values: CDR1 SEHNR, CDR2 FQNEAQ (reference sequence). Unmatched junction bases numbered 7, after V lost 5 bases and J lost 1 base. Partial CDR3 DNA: TGTGCCAGCAGCCCTGACAGGGGTTTTTCCTACGAG. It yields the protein CASSPDRGFSYE. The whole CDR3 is CASSPDRGFSYEQYF.

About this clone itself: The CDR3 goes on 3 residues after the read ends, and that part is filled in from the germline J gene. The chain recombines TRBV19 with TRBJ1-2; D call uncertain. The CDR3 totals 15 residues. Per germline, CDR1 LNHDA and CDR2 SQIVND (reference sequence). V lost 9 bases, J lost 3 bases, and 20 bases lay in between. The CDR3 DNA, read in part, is TGTGCCAGCCTTCGGGGAGGACCCCTGGACTATGGC. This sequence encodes CASLRGGPLDYG. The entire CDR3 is CASLRGGPLDYGYTF.

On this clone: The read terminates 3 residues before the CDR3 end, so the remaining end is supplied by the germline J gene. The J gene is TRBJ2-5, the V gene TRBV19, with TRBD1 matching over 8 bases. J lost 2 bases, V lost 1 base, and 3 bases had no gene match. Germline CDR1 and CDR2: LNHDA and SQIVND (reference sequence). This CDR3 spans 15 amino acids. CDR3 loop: CASSIGGQGQETQYF. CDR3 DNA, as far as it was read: TGTGCCAGTAGTATAGGTGGACAGGGTCAAGAGACC.

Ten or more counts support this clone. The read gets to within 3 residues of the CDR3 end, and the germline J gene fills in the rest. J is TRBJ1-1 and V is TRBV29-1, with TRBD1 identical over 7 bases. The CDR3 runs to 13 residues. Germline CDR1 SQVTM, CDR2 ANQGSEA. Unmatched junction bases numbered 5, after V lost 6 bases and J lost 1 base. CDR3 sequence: CSVYRGTNTEAFF. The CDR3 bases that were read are TGCAGCGTCTACAGGGGCACGAACACTGAA.

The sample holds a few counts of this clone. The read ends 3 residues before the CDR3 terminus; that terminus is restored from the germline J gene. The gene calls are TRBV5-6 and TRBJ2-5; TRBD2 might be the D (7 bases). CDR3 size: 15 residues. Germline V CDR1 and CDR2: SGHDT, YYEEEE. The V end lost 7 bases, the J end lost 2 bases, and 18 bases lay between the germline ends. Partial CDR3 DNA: TGTGCCAGCCCTTCTTATGAGGGGGGGCAAGAGACC. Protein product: CASPSYEGGQET. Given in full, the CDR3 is CASPSYEGGQETQYF.

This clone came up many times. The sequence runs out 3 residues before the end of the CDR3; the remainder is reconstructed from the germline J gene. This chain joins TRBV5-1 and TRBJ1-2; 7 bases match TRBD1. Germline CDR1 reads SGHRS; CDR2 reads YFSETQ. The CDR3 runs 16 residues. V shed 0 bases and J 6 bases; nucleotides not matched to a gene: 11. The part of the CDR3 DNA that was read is TGCGCCAGCAGCTTGGATAAAGACGGGACAGATAATGGC. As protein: CASSLDKDGTDNG. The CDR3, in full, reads CASSLDKDGTDNGYTF.

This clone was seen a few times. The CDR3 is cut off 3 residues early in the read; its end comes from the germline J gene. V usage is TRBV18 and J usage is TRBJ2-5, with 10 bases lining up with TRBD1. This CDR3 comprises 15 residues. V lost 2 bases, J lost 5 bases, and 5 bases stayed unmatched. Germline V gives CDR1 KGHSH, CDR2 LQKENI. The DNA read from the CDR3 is TGTGCCAGCTCACCAGGGACAGGGGTATGGGAGACC. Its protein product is CASSPGTGVWET. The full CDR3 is CASSPGTGVWETQYF.

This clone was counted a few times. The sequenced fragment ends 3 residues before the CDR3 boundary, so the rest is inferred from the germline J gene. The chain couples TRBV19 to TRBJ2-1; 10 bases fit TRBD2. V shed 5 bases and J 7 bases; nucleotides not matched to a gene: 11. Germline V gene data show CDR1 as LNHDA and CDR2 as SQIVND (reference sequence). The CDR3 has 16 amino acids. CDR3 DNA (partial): TGTGCCAGTAGTCCCGCCGGGACTAGCGTAGGTAATGAG. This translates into CASSPAGTSVGNE. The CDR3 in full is CASSPAGTSVGNEQFF.

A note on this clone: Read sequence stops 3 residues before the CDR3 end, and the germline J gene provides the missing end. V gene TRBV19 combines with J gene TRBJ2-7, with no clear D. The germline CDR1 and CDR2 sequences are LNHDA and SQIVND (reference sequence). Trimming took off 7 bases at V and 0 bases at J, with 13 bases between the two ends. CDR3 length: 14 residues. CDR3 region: CASKSRPSSYEQYF. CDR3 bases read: TGTGCCAGTAAGAGCAGGCCGAGCTCCTACGAG.

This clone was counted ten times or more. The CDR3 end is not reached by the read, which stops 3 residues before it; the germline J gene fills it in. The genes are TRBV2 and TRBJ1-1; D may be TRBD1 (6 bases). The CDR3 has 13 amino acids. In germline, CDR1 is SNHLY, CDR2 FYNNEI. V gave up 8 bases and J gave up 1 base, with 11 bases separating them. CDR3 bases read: TGTGCCAGCCTAAGACAGGAGAACACTGAA. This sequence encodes CASLRQENTE. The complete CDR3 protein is CASLRQENTEAFF.

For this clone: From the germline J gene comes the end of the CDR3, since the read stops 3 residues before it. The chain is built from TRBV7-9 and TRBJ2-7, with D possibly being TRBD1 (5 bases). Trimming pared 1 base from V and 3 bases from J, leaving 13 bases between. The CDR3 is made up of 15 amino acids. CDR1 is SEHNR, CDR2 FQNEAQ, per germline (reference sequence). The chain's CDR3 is CASSLVAGLYYEQYF. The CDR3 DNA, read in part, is TGTGCCAGCAGCTTAGTGGCAGGGCTTTACTACGAG.

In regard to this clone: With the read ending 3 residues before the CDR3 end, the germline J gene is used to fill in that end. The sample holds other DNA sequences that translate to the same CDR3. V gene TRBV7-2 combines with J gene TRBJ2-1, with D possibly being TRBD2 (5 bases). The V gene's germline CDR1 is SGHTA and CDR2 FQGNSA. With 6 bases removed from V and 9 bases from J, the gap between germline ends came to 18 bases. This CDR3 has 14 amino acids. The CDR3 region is CASSATRSTAEQFF. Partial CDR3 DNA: TGTGCCAGCAGTGCAACTAGGTCGACGGCTGAG.